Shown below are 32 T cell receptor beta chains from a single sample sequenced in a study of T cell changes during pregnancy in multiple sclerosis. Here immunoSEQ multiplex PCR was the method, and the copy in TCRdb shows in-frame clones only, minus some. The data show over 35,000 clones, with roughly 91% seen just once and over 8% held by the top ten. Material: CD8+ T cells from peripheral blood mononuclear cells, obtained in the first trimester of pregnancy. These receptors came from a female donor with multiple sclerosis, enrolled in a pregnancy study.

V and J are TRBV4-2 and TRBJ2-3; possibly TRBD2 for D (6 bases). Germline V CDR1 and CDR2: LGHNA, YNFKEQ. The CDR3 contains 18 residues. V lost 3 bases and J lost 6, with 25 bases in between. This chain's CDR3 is CASSHPLDTTRGFDTQYF. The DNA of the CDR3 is TGTGCCAGCAGCCACCCCCTTGACACGACTAGGGGCTTTGATACGCAGTATTTT.

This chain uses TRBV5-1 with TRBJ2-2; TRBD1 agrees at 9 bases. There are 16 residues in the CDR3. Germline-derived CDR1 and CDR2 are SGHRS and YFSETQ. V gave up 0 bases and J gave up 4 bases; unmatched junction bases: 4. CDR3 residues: CASSLVGTGPTGELFF. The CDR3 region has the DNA TGCGCCAGCAGCTTGGTGGGGACAGGGCCCACCGGGGAGCTGTTTTTT.

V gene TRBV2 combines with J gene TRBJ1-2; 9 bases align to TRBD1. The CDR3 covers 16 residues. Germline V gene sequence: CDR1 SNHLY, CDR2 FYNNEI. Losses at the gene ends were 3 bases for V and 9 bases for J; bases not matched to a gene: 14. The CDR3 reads CASSDSFGTGLISYTF. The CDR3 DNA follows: TGTGCCAGCAGTGACAGTTTTGGGACAGGGTTAATAAGCTACACCTTC.

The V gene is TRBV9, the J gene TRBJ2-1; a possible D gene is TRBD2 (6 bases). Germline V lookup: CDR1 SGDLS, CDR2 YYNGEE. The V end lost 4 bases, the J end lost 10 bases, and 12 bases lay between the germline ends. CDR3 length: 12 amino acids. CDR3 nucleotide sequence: TGTGCCAGCAGCCTCGGCGGGGTCGAGCAGTTCTTC. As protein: CASSLGGVEQFF.

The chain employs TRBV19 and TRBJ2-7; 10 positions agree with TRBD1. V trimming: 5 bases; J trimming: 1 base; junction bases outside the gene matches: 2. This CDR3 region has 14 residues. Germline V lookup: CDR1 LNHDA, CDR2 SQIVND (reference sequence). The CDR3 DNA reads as TGTGCCAGTAGTTCGGGACAGGGGTCCTACGAGCAGTACTTC. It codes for CASSSGQGSYEQYF.

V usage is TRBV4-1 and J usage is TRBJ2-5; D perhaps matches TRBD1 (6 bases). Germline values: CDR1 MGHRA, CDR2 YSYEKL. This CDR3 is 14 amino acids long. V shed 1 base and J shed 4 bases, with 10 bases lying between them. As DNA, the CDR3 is TGCGCCAGCAGCCAAGGTAGCAGGGGAGAGACCCAGTACTTC. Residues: CASSQGSRGETQYF.

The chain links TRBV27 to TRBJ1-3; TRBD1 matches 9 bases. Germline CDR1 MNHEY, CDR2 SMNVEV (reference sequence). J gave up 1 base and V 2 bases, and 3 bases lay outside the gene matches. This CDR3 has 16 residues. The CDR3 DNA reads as TGTGCCAGCAGTTTAAGCGGGACAGGGTCTGGAAACACCATATATTTT. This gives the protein CASSLSGTGSGNTIYF.

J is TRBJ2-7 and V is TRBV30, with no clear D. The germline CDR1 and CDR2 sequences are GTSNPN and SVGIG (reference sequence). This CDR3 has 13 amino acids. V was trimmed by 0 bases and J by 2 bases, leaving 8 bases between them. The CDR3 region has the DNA TGTGCCTGGAGTGTTGGGCAGACCTACGAGCAGTACTTC. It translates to CAWSVGQTYEQYF.

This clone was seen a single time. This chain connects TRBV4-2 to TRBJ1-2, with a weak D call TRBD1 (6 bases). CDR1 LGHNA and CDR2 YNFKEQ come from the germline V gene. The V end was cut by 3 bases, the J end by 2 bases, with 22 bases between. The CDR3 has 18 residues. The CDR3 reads CASSQPHGQSHGNYGYTF. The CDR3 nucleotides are TGTGCCAGCAGCCAGCCCCATGGACAGTCTCACGGAAACTATGGCTACACCTTC.

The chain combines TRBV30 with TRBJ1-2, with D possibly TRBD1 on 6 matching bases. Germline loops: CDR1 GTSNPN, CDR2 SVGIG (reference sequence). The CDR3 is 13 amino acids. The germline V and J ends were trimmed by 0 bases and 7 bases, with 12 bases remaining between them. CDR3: CAWSVGGAAGYTF. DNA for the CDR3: TGTGCCTGGAGTGTTGGGGGGGCGGCTGGCTACACCTTC.

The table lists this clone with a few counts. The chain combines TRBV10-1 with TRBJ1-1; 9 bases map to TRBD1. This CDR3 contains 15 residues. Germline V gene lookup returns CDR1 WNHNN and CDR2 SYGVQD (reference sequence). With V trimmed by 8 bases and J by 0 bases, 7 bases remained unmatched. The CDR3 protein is CASRDRAGMNTEAFF. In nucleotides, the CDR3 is TGCGCCAGCCGGGACAGGGCAGGGATGAACACTGAAGCTTTCTTT.

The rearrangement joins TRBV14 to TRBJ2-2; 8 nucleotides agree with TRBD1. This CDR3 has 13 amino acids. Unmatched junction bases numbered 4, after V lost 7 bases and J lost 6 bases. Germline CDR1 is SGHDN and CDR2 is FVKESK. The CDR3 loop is CASTQGAPGELFF. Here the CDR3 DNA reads TGTGCCAGCACCCAGGGGGCGCCCGGGGAGCTGTTTTTT.

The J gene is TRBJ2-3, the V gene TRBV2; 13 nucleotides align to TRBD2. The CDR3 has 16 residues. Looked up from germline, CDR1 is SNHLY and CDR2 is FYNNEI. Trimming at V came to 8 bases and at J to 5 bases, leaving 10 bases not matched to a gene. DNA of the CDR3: TGTGCCAGCCCTCGAGCACTAGCGGGGGGGGGAGATACGCAGTATTTT. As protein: CASPRALAGGGDTQYF.

CDR3 in DNA: TGTGCCTGGAGTGCTCTGAGGCACCCCCGGTCGGGCTACACCTTC. Encoded protein: CAWSALRHPRSGYTF. The chain links TRBV30 to TRBJ1-2; D is undetermined. Between the trimmed V and J ends, which lost 1 base and 8 bases, there was a span of 20 bases. Germline loops: CDR1 GTSNPN, CDR2 SVGIG (reference sequence). CDR3 length: 15 residues.

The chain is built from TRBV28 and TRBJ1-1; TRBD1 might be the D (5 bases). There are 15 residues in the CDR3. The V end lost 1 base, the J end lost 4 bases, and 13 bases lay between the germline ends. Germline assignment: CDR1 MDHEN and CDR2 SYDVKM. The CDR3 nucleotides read TGTGCCAGCAGTTTATCAACCCAGGGAGGCACTGAAGCTTTCTTT. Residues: CASSLSTQGGTEAFF. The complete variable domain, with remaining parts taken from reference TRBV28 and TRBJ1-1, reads DVKVTQSSRYLVKRTGEKVFLECVQDMDHENMFWYRQDPGLGLRLIYFSYDVKMKEKGDIPEGYSVSREKKERFSLILESASTNQTSMYLCASSLSTQGGTEAFFGQGTRLTVV.

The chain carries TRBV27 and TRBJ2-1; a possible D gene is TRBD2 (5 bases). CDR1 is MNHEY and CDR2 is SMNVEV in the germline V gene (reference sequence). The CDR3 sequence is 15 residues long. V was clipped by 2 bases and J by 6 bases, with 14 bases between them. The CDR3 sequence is CASSLAFNGGNEQFF. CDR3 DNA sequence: TGTGCCAGCAGTTTAGCTTTTAACGGAGGCAATGAGCAGTTCTTC.

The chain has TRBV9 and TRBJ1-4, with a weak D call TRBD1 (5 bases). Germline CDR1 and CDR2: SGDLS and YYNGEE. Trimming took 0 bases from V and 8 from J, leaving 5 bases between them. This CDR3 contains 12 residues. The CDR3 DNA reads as TGTGCCAGCAGCGTAGGACAGGAAAAACTGTTTTTT. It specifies CASSVGQEKLFF.

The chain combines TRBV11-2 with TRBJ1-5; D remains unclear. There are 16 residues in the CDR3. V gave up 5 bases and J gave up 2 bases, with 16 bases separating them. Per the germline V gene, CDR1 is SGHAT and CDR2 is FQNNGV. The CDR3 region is CASSPGVRAGNQPQHF. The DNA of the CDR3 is TGTGCCAGCAGCCCCGGGGTGCGTGCGGGCAATCAGCCCCAGCATTTT.

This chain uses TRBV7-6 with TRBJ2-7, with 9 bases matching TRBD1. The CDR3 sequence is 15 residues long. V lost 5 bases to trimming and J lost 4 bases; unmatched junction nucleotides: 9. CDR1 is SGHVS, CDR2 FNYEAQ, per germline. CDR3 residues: CASSLNSGTGYEQYF. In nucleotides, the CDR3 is TGTGCCAGCAGCCTAAACTCCGGGACAGGGTACGAGCAGTACTTC.

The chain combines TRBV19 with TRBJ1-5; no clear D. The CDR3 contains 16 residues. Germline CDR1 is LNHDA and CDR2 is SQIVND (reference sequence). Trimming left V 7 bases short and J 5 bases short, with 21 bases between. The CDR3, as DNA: TGTGCCAGTAATACTTATGTCCGGGGAAACGATCAGCCCCAGCATTTT. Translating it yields CASNTYVRGNDQPQHF.

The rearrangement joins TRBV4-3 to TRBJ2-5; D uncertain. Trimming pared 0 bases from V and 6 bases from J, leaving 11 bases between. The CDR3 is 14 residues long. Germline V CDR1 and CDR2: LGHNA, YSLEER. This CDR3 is CASSQEARGKTQYF. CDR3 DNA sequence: TGCGCCAGCAGCCAAGAGGCAAGAGGAAAGACCCAGTACTTC.

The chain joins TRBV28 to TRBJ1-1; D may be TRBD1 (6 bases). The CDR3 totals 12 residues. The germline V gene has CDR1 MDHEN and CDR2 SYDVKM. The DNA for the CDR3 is TGTAGCAGCGGGGGGCTAAGCACTGAAGCTTTCTTT. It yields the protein CSSGGLSTEAFF.

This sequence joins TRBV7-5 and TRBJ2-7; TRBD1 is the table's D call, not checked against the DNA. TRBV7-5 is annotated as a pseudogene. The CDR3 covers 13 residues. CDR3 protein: CVRSLRQGHEQYF. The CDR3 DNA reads TGTGTCAGAAGCCTGAGACAGGGGCACGAGCAGTACTTC.

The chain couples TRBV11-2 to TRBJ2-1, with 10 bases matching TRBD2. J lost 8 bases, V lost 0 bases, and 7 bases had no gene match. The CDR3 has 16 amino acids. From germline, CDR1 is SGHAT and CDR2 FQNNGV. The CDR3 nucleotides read TGTGCCAGCAGCTTAGATTCTAGCGGGAGAATAGATGAGCAGTTCTTC. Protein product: CASSLDSSGRIDEQFF. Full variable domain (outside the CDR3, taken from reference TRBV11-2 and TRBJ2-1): EAGVAQSPRYKIIEKRQSVAFWCNPISGHATLYWYQQILGQGPKLLIQFQNNGVVDDSQLPKDRFSAERLKGVDSTLKIQPAKLEDSAVYLCASSLDSSGRIDEQFFGPGTRLTVL.

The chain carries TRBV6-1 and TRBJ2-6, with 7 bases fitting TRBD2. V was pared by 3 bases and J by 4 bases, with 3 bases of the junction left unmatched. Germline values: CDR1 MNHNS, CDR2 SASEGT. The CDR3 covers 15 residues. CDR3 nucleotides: TGTGCCAGCAGTGACGGGGGGACGGGGGCCAACGTCCTGACTTTC. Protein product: CASSDGGTGANVLTF.

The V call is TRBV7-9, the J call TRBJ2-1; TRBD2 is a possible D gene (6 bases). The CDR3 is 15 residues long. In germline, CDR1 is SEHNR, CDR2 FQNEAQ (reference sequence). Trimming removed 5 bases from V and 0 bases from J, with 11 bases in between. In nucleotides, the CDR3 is TGTGCCAGCAGCCCTCCGGGGGTCTCCTACAATGAGCAGTTCTTC. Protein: CASSPPGVSYNEQFF.

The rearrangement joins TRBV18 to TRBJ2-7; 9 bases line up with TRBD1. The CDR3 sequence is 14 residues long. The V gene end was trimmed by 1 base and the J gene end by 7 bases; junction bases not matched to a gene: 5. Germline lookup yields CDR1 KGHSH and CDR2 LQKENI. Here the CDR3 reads CASSPHRGRVEQYF. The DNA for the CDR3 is TGTGCCAGCTCACCACACAGGGGGCGTGTTGAGCAGTACTTC.

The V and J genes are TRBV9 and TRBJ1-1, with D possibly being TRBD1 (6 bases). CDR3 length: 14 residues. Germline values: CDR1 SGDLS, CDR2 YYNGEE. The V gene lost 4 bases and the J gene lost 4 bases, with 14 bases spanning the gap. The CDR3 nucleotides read TGTGCCAGCAGCCACCCCGACAGGATCACTGAAGCTTTCTTT. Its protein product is CASSHPDRITEAFF.

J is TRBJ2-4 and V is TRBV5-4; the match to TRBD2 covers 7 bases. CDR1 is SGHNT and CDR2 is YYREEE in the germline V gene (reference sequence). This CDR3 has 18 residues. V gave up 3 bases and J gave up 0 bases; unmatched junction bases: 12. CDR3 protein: CASSWGEGRNLAKNIQYF. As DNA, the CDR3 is TGTGCCAGCAGCTGGGGGGAGGGGCGGAATTTAGCCAAAAACATTCAGTACTTC.

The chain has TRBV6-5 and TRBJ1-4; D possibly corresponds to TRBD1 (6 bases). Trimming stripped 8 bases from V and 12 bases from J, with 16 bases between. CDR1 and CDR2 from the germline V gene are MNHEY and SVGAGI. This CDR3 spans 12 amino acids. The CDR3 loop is CASRSGAQELFF. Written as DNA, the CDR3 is TGTGCCAGCCGATCAGGGGCCCAGGAACTGTTTTTT.

CDR3 sequence (DNA): TGTGCCAGCAGTTTAATGGCTAGCACAGATACGCAGTATTTT. The encoded protein is CASSLMASTDTQYF. The chain joins TRBV27 to TRBJ2-3, with no clear D. The germline V gene encodes CDR1 MNHEY and CDR2 SMNVEV (reference sequence). The CDR3 runs to 14 residues. The V and J ends lost 2 bases and 0 bases respectively, with 6 bases between them.

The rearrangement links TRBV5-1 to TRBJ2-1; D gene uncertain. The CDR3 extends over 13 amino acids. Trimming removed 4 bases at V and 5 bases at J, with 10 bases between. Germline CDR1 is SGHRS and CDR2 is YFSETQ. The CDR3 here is CASSLGYDNEQFF. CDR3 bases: TGCGCCAGCAGCCTGGGTTATGACAATGAGCAGTTCTTC.